This T cell receptor (beta chain) was recorded in a study of STAT5B mutations in CD4+ large granular lymphocyte leukemia. CDR3 length: 13 amino acids. Trimming took off 4 bases at V and 0 bases at J, with 7 bases between the two ends. The germline V gene encodes CDR1 KGHSH and CDR2 LQKENI. Control samples were healthy donors' buffy coats. Sequencing used immunoSEQ multiplex PCR; TCRdb keeps in-frame clones, though not all of them. The table records fewer than 40,000 clones, less than 75% of them present only once. The sequence was obtained from a human donor in good health. The chain recombines TRBV18 with TRBJ2-7; D may correspond to TRBD1 or TRBD2 (5 bases each). The sequenced material came from CD4+ T cells from blood buffy coats. This chain's CDR3 is CASSRGDSYEQYF. The DNA for the CDR3 is TGTGCCAGCTCACGAGGGGACTCCTACGAGCAGTACTTC.